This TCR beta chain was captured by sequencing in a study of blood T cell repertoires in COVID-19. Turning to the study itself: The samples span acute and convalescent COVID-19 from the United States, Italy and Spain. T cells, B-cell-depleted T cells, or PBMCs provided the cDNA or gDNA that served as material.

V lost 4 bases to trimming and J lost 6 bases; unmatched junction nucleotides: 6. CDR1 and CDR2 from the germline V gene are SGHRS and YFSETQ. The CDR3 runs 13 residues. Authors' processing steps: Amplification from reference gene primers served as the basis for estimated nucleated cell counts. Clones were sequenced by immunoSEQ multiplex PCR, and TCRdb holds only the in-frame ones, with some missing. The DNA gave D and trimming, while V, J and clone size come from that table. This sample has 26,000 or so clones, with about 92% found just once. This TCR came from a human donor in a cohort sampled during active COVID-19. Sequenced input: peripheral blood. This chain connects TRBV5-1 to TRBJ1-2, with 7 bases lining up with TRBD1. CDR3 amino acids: CASSADREDGYTF. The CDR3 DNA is TGCGCCAGCAGCGCTGACAGGGAGGATGGCTACACCTTC.